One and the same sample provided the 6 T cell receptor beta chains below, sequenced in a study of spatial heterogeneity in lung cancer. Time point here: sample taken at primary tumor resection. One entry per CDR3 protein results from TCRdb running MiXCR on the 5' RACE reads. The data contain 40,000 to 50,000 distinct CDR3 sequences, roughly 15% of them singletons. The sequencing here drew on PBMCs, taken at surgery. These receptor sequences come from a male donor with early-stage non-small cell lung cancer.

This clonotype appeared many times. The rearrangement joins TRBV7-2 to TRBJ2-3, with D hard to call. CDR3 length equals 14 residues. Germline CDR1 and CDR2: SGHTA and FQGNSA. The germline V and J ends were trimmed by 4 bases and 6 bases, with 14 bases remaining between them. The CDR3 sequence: CASSSPPERDTQYF. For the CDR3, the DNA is TGTGCCAGCAGCTCGCCACCAGAGAGGGATACGCAGTATTTT.

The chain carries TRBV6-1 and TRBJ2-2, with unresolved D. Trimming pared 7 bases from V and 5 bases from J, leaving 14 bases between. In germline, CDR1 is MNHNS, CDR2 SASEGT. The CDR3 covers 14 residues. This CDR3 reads CASKRRVGTGELFF. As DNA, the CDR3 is TGTGCCAGCAAAAGGCGAGTGGGAACCGGGGAGCTGTTTTTT.

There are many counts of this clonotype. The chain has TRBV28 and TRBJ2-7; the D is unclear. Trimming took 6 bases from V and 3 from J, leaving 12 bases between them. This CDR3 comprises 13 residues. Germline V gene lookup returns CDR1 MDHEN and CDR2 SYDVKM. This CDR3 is CASSKSPDYEQYF. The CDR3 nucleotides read TGTGCCAGCAGCAAAAGCCCAGACTACGAGCAGTACTTC. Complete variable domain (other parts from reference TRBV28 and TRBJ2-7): DVKVTQSSRYLVKRTGEKVFLECVQDMDHENMFWYRQDPGLGLRLIYFSYDVKMKEKGDIPEGYSVSREKKERFSLILESASTNQTSMYLCASSKSPDYEQYFGPGTRLTVT.

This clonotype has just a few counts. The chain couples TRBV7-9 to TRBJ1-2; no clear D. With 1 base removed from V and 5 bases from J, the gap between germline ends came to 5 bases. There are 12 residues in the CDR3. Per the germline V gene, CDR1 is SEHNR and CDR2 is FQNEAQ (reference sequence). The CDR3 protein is CASSLEEYGYTF. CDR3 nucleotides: TGTGCCAGCAGCTTAGAGGAGTATGGCTACACCTTC.

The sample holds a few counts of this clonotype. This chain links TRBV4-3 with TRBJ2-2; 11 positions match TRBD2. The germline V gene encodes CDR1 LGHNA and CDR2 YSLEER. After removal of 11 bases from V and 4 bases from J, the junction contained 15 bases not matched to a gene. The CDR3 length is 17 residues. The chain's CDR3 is CASGGIAGGPGTGELFF. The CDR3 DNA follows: TGCGCCTCCGGGGGGATAGCGGGAGGGCCGGGCACCGGGGAGCTGTTTTTT.

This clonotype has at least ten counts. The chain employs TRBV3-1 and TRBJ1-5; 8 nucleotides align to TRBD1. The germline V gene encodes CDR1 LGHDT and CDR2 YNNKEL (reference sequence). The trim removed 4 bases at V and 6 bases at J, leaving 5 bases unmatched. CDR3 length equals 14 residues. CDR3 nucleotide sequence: TGTGCCAGCAGCCTTAGGACAGGGAGTCAGCCCCAGCATTTT. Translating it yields CASSLRTGSQPQHF. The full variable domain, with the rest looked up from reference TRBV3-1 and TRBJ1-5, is DTAVSQTPKYLVTQMGNDKSIKCEQNLGHDTMYWYKQDSKKFLKIMFSYNNKELIINETVPNRFSPKSPDKAHLNLHINSLELGDSAVYFCASSLRTGSQPQHFGDGTRLSIL.